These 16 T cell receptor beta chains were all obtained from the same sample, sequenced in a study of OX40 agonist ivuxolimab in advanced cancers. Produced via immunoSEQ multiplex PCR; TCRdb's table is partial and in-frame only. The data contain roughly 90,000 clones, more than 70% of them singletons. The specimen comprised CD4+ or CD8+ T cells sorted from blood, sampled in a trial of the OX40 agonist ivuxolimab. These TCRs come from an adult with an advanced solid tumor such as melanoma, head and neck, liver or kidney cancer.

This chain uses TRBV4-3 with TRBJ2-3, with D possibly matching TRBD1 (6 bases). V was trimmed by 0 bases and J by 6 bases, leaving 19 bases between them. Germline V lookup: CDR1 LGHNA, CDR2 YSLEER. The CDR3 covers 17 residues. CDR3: CASSQDLGRGKTDTQYF. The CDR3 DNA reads TGCGCCAGCAGCCAAGATCTCGGCAGGGGCAAGACTGATACGCAGTATTTT.

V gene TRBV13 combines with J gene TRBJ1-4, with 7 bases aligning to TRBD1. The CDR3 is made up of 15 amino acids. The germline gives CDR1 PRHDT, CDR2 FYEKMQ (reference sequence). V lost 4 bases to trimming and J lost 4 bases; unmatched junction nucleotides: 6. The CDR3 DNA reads TGTGCCAGCAGCTCCCGACAGGGCGGTAATGAAAAACTGTTTTTT. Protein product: CASSSRQGGNEKLFF.

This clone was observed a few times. CDR3 bases: TGTGCCAGCAGCTTAGCGATTCGTGCAGGGGGATACAATGAGCAGTTCTTC. This codes for CASSLAIRAGGYNEQFF. The chain links TRBV7-8 to TRBJ2-1, with 7 bases matching TRBD1. This CDR3 is built from 17 residues. CDR1 is SGHVS, CDR2 FQNEAQ, per germline. After removal of 0 bases from V and 4 bases from J, the junction contained 9 bases not matched to a gene.

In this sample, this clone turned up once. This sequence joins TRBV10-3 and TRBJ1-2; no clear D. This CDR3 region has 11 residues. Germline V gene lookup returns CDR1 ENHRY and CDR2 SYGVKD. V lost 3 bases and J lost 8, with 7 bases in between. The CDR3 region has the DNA TGTGCCATCAGTGAAGAGAAAGGCTACACCTTC. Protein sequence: CAISEEKGYTF.

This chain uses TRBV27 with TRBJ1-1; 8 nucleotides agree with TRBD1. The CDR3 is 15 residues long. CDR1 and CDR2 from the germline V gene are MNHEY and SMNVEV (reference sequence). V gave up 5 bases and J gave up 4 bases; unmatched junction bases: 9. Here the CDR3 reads CASSPGQGLVTEAFF. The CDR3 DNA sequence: TGTGCCAGCAGTCCAGGACAGGGCCTGGTCACTGAAGCTTTCTTT.

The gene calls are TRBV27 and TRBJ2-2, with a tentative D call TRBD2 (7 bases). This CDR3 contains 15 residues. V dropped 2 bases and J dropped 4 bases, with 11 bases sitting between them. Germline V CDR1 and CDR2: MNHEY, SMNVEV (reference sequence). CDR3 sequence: CASSLPGGGTGELFF. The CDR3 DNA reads TGTGCCAGCAGTTTACCGGGGGGCGGCACCGGGGAGCTGTTTTTT.

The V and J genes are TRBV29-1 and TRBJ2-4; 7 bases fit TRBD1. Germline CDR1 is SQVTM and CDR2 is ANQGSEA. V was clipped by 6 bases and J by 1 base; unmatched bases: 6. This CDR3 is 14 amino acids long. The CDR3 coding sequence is TGCAGCGTCCCAGACAGGGTGGCCAAAAACATTCAGTACTTC. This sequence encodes CSVPDRVAKNIQYF. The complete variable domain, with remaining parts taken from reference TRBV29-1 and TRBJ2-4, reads SAVISQKPSRDICQRGTSLTIQCQVDSQVTMMFWYRQQPGQSLTLIATANQGSEATYESGFVIDKFPISRPNLTFSTLTVSNMSPEDSSIYLCSVPDRVAKNIQYFGAGTRLSVL.

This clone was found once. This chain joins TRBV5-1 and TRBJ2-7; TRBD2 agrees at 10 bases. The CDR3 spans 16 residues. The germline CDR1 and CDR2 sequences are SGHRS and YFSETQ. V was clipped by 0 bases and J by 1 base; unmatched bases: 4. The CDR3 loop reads CASSLAGTSASYEQYF. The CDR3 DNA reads TGCGCCAGCAGCTTGGCCGGGACTAGCGCTTCCTACGAGCAGTACTTC. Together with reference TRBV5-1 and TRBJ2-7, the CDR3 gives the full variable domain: KAGVTQTPRYLIKTRGQQVTLSCSPISGHRSVSWYQQTPGQGLQFLFEYFSETQRNKGNFPGRFSGRQFSNSRSEMNVSTLELGDSALYLCASSLAGTSASYEQYFGPGTRLTVT.

The CDR3 region has the DNA TGTGCCAGCAGCCCCAGTCAGAACTATGGCTACACCTTC. It specifies CASSPSQNYGYTF. The genes are TRBV7-3 and TRBJ1-2; D not certain. Looked up from germline, CDR1 is SGHTA and CDR2 is FQGTGA. The CDR3 has 13 residues. Trimming pared 5 bases from V and 2 bases from J, leaving 9 bases between.

The DNA of the CDR3 is TGTGCCAGCAGCCCTAGGGACAGGGAGTTCTACGAGCAGTACTTC. Protein product: CASSPRDREFYEQYF. This chain connects TRBV11-1 to TRBJ2-7; 9 nucleotides align to TRBD1. V lost 5 bases to trimming and J lost 3 bases; unmatched junction nucleotides: 8. Germline loops: CDR1 SGHAT, CDR2 FQDESV (reference sequence). This CDR3 has 15 residues.

The CDR3 region is CASSYKVWGYEQYF. CDR3 nucleotide sequence: TGTGCCAGCAGTTACAAGGTATGGGGGTACGAGCAGTACTTC. This rearrangement joins TRBV6-5 to TRBJ2-7; D tentatively reads TRBD1 or TRBD2 (5 bases each). V lost 2 bases, J lost 4 bases, and 12 bases lay in between. Germline V gene lookup returns CDR1 MNHEY and CDR2 SVGAGI. The CDR3 spans 14 residues.

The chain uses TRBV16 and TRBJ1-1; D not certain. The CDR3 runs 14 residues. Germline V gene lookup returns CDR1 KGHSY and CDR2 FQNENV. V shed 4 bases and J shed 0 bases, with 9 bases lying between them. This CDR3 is CASSPQVMNTEAFF. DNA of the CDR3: TGTGCCAGCAGCCCCCAGGTGATGAACACTGAAGCTTTCTTT.

The CDR3 bases are TGTGCCAGCAAGCTACAGAGCCAAGAGACCCAGTACTTC. This gives the protein CASKLQSQETQYF. The V gene is TRBV2, the J gene TRBJ2-5, with no clear D. Germline V gives CDR1 SNHLY, CDR2 FYNNEI. CDR3 size: 13 residues. Trimming removed 7 bases from V and 1 base from J, with 10 bases in between.

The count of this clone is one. DNA of the CDR3: TGTGCCAGCAGCTTTTTTCGGCAAACTTTTACCACCGGGGAGCTGTTTTTT. Amino acids: CASSFFRQTFTTGELFF. V and J are TRBV7-2 and TRBJ2-2; D call uncertain. The CDR3 extends over 17 amino acids. Trimming cost V 3 bases and J 4 bases, with 18 bases left between them. Germline V gives CDR1 SGHTA, CDR2 FQGNSA. Supplemented by reference TRBV7-2 and TRBJ2-2, the full variable domain reads GAGVSQSPSNKVTEKGKDVELRCDPISGHTALYWYRQSLGQGLEFLIYFQGNSAPDKSGLPSDRFSAERTGGSVSTLTIQRTQQEDSAVYLCASSFFRQTFTTGELFFGEGSRLTVL.

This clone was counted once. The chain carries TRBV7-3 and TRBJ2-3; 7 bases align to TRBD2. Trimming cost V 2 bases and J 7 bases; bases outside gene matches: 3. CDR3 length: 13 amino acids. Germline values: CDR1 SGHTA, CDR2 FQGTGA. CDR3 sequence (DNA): TGTGCCAGCAGCTTATCCGGGGGGTATACGCAGTATTTT. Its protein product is CASSLSGGYTQYF.

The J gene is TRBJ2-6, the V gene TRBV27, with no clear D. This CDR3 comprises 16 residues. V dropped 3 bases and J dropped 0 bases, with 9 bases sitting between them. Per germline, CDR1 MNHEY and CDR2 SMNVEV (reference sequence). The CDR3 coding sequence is TGTGCCAGCAGTTTGATAGGTTTCTCTGGGGCCAACGTCCTGACTTTC. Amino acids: CASSLIGFSGANVLTF.